A single T cell receptor (beta chain) is shown here with its context. The authors prepared the TCRbeta library with unique molecular identifiers. Each CDR3 protein is one row after TCRdb ran MiXCR on the PCR reads. Here the sample spans just over 350,000 distinct CDR3 sequences, about an eighth being singletons. V was pared by 2 bases and J by 4 bases, with 9 bases between. The CDR3 length is 13 residues. Germline V gives CDR1 SGHRS, CDR2 YFSETQ. This sample is drawn from a study of T-cell reconstitution after alpha-beta-depleted transplantation in children. The starting material was PBMCs, obtained from the stem cell graft. The rearrangement uses TRBV5-1 and TRBJ1-1; D is ambiguous. This TCR was sampled from a human donor who donated a stem cell graft to a child with Fanconi anemia. CDR3 in amino acids: CASSFEGGTEAFF. The CDR3 bases are TGCGCCAGCAGCTTCGAGGGAGGCACTGAAGCTTTCTTT.